The text below deals with one T cell receptor (beta chain). Per the authors' pipeline: Amplification of reference gene primers was used by the study to estimate nucleated cell counts. Sequenced by immunoSEQ multiplex PCR; TCRdb stores in-frame clones only, minus some. V, J and clone size were drawn from that table, and D and trimming were deduced from the DNA. Of fewer than 90,000 clones listed, approximately 85% are singletons. The CDR3 runs 13 residues. Looked up from germline, CDR1 is WSHSY and CDR2 is SAAADI. The V segment lost 5 bases and the J segment 10 bases; nucleotides outside the gene matches: 4. These data come from a study of blood T cell repertoires in COVID-19. Looking at the study overall: Material from acute and convalescent COVID-19 was sourced from the United States, Italy and Spain. Sample material is recorded as cDNA or gDNA derived from T cells, B-cell-depleted T cells, or PBMCs.

The sequenced material came from peripheral blood. The V gene is TRBV10-2, the J gene TRBJ1-6; 8 bases are a match to TRBD1. The clonotype originates from a man between 70 and 80 years old with acute or convalescent COVID-19. The CDR3 is CASSQGANSPLHF. The CDR3 bases are TGCGCCAGCAGTCAGGGGGCGAACTCACCCCTCCACTTT.